Listed below are T cell receptor beta chains from one sample, sequenced in a study of T-cell memory formation after mild COVID-19. TCRdb re-called the 5' RACE reads through MiXCR, storing one row per CDR3 protein. The data show around 340,000 distinct CDR3 sequences, with roughly 13% seen just once and about 21% held by the top ten. Sequences were obtained from PBMCs or a T cell subset sorted from them (not recorded which). These receptors were obtained from a man between 18 and 35 years old who had mild COVID-19 (a few samples of this study predate the infection). Cell type and time point are not known. Each CDR3 is given with its conserved first and last residue. The D gene is left open where the match is weak. Some rows mark clone size as missing; the rest say once, few, many or name a class of expanded clone.

j_gene: TRBJ1-5; d_gene: -; v_gene: TRBV4-2; abundance: few; CDR3aa: CASSQDLGGQPQHF; CDR3nt: TGTGCCAGCAGCCAAGATCTCGGCGGCCAGCCCCAGCATTTT
j_gene: TRBJ2-1; d_gene: TRBD2; v_gene: TRBV6-2/TRBV6-3; abundance: few; CDR3aa: CASSHTGTSVYNEQFF; CDR3nt: TGTGCCAGCAGTCACACCGGGACTAGCGTATACAATGAGCAGTTCTTC
j_gene: TRBJ2-5; d_gene: TRBD2; v_gene: TRBV4-2; abundance: few; CDR3aa: CASSQDLRTSGGATQYF; CDR3nt: TGTGCCAGCAGCCAAGATTTACGGACTAGCGGTGGGGCGACCCAGTACTTC
j_gene: TRBJ2-7; d_gene: -; v_gene: TRBV4-2; abundance: -; CDR3aa: CASSQEEGRSYEQYF; CDR3nt: TGTGCCAGCAGCCAAGAGGAGGGGAGGTCCTACGAGCAGTACTTC
j_gene: TRBJ1-3; d_gene: -; v_gene: TRBV6-6; abundance: few; CDR3aa: CASSHRNLDLWWENTIYF; CDR3nt: TGTGCCAGCAGTCATAGGAATCTAGATCTCTGGTGGGAAAACACCATATATTTT
j_gene: TRBJ2-5; d_gene: -; v_gene: TRBV7-2; abundance: many; CDR3aa: CASSLGGLEETQYF; CDR3nt: TGTGCCAGCAGCTTAGGGGGCCTGGAAGAGACCCAGTACTTC
j_gene: TRBJ2-1; d_gene: -; v_gene: TRBV20-1; abundance: -; CDR3aa: CSPGASDIKRGSYNEQFF; CDR3nt: TGCAGTCCCGGGGCTAGCGATATAAAAAGGGGCTCCTACAATGAGCAGTTCTTC
j_gene: TRBJ1-2; d_gene: -; v_gene: TRBV7-9; abundance: many; CDR3aa: CASSLVQGSYGYTF; CDR3nt: TGTGCCAGCAGCTTAGTCCAGGGGAGCTATGGCTACACCTTC
j_gene: TRBJ2-5; d_gene: -; v_gene: TRBV7-2; abundance: few; CDR3aa: CASSFTGMRETQYF; CDR3nt: TGTGCCAGCAGCTTCACCGGGATGAGAGAGACCCAGTACTTC
j_gene: TRBJ2-4; d_gene: TRBD1; v_gene: TRBV28; abundance: few; CDR3aa: CASSSQGAFPLQNIQYF; CDR3nt: TGTGCCAGCAGTTCACAGGGGGCTTTTCCCCTCCAAAACATTCAGTACTTC
j_gene: TRBJ2-5; d_gene: TRBD1; v_gene: TRBV7-9; abundance: few; CDR3aa: CASSYTRTGEETQYF; CDR3nt: TGTGCCAGCAGCTACACTCGGACAGGGGAAGAGACCCAGTACTTC
j_gene: TRBJ1-2; d_gene: -; v_gene: TRBV4-3; abundance: -; CDR3aa: CASSEAGANIYGYTF; CDR3nt: TGCGCCAGCAGCGAGGCAGGGGCCAACATTTATGGCTACACCTTC
j_gene: TRBJ1-4; d_gene: -; v_gene: TRBV6-5; abundance: -; CDR3aa: CASSLGTGSEKLFF; CDR3nt: TGTGCCAGCAGTTTAGGGACGGGGAGTGAAAAACTGTTTTTT
j_gene: TRBJ2-3; d_gene: -; v_gene: TRBV27; abundance: many; CDR3aa: CASSQTSWADTQYF; CDR3nt: TGTGCCAGCAGTCAAACTAGCTGGGCAGATACGCAGTATTTT
j_gene: TRBJ2-7; d_gene: -; v_gene: TRBV6-2/TRBV6-3; abundance: few; CDR3aa: CASSYGVLGYEQYF; CDR3nt: TGTGCCAGCAGTTACGGGGTTCTAGGATACGAGCAGTACTTC
j_gene: TRBJ1-2; d_gene: TRBD1; v_gene: TRBV5-1; abundance: many; CDR3aa: CASSPSGQSLYGYTF; CDR3nt: TGCGCCAGCAGCCCATCGGGACAGTCCCTTTATGGCTACACCTTC
j_gene: TRBJ1-5; d_gene: -; v_gene: TRBV21-1; abundance: few; CDR3aa: CASSTRTGDNQPQHF; CDR3nt: TGTGCCAGCAGCACTCGGACAGGTGATAATCAGCCCCAGCATTTT
j_gene: TRBJ1-5; d_gene: TRBD1; v_gene: TRBV6-2/TRBV6-3; abundance: -; CDR3aa: CASSYMGQGPEHSNQPQHF; CDR3nt: TGTGCCAGCAGTTACATGGGACAGGGGCCGGAGCATAGCAATCAGCCCCAGCATTTT
j_gene: TRBJ2-7; d_gene: -; v_gene: TRBV6-2/TRBV6-3; abundance: -; CDR3aa: CASSPRAGSREQYF; CDR3nt: TGTGCCAGCAGTCCCCGTGCAGGCTCGAGGGAGCAGTACTTC
j_gene: TRBJ2-1; d_gene: TRBD2; v_gene: TRBV7-2; abundance: many; CDR3aa: CASSFPRGAVNEQFF; CDR3nt: TGTGCCAGCAGCTTTCCGCGGGGGGCCGTGAATGAGCAGTTCTTC
j_gene: TRBJ2-7; d_gene: TRBD1; v_gene: TRBV9; abundance: -; CDR3aa: CASSVDQGAYEQYF; CDR3nt: TGTGCCAGCAGCGTAGACCAGGGGGCCTACGAGCAGTACTTC
j_gene: TRBJ2-6; d_gene: -; v_gene: TRBV7-8; abundance: -; CDR3aa: CASSSPGTADSGANVLTF; CDR3nt: TGTGCCAGCAGCTCCCCCGGGACGGCAGACTCTGGGGCCAACGTCCTGACTTTC
j_gene: TRBJ1-1; d_gene: -; v_gene: TRBV4-1; abundance: many; CDR3aa: CASSQDLGVGTEAFF; CDR3nt: TGCGCCAGCAGCCAAGACCTTGGGGTAGGCACTGAAGCTTTCTTT
j_gene: TRBJ2-5; d_gene: TRBD2; v_gene: TRBV29-1; abundance: -; CDR3aa: CSVSGGRAETQYF; CDR3nt: TGCAGCGTTAGCGGGGGGCGCGCGGAGACCCAGTACTTC
j_gene: TRBJ1-5; d_gene: -; v_gene: TRBV6-2/TRBV6-3; abundance: few; CDR3aa: CASRVRLNQPQHF; CDR3nt: TGTGCCAGCAGAGTACGGCTTAATCAGCCCCAGCATTTT
j_gene: TRBJ2-7; d_gene: -; v_gene: TRBV4-1; abundance: -; CDR3aa: CASSRTPGLASYEQYF; CDR3nt: TGCGCCAGCAGCCGAACCCCGGGACTGGCCTCCTACGAGCAGTACTTC
j_gene: TRBJ2-3; d_gene: TRBD2; v_gene: TRBV7-2; abundance: few; CDR3aa: CASSLRSVGGGADTQYF; CDR3nt: TGTGCCAGCAGCTTAAGATCTGTCGGCGGGGGGGCAGATACGCAGTATTTT
j_gene: TRBJ1-1; d_gene: -; v_gene: TRBV20-1; abundance: few; CDR3aa: CSARPWGSPNTEAFF; CDR3nt: TGCAGTGCTCGCCCTTGGGGGAGCCCGAACACTGAAGCTTTCTTT
j_gene: TRBJ1-4; d_gene: -; v_gene: TRBV3-1; abundance: -; CDR3aa: CASSRGSLEKLFF; CDR3nt: TGTGCCAGCAGCCGGGGCAGTCTTGAAAAACTGTTTTTT
j_gene: TRBJ2-1; d_gene: TRBD1; v_gene: TRBV7-3; abundance: many; CDR3aa: CASSTQGLGLNEQFF; CDR3nt: TGTGCCAGCAGCACACAGGGGTTAGGTCTCAATGAGCAGTTCTTC
j_gene: TRBJ2-7; d_gene: -; v_gene: TRBV5-6; abundance: few; CDR3aa: CASSDTNSYEQYF; CDR3nt: TGTGCCAGCAGCGACACTAACTCCTACGAGCAGTACTTC
j_gene: TRBJ2-3; d_gene: -; v_gene: TRBV24-1; abundance: -; CDR3aa: CATSDSSGDGNTQYF; CDR3nt: TGTGCCACCAGTGATTCATCAGGGGACGGGAATACGCAGTATTTT
j_gene: TRBJ2-1; d_gene: TRBD2; v_gene: TRBV20-1; abundance: -; CDR3aa: CSDASGPSYNEQFF; CDR3nt: TGCAGTGACGCTAGCGGGCCCTCCTACAATGAGCAGTTCTTC
j_gene: TRBJ2-1; d_gene: -; v_gene: TRBV7-2; abundance: -; CDR3aa: CASSASSVGEQFF; CDR3nt: TGTGCCAGCAGCGCCTCTAGCGTTGGTGAGCAGTTCTTC
j_gene: TRBJ2-5; d_gene: -; v_gene: TRBV11-3; abundance: few; CDR3aa: CASSRSGYGETQYF; CDR3nt: TGTGCCAGCAGCCGATCGGGGTACGGAGAGACCCAGTACTTC
j_gene: TRBJ1-4; d_gene: TRBD1; v_gene: TRBV12-3/TRBV12-4; abundance: few; CDR3aa: CASSPNRRGLANEKLFF; CDR3nt: TGTGCCAGCAGTCCGAATCGGAGGGGGCTTGCTAATGAAAAACTGTTTTTT
j_gene: TRBJ2-1; d_gene: -; v_gene: TRBV7-9; abundance: many; CDR3aa: CASSPLALNEQFF; CDR3nt: TGTGCCAGCAGCCCACTAGCTCTCAATGAGCAGTTCTTC
j_gene: TRBJ2-3; d_gene: TRBD2; v_gene: TRBV15; abundance: many; CDR3aa: CATSREVEAGFTDTQYF; CDR3nt: TGTGCCACCAGCAGAGAGGTGGAAGCGGGGTTCACAGATACGCAGTATTTT
j_gene: TRBJ2-3; d_gene: -; v_gene: TRBV7-2; abundance: -; CDR3aa: CASSRGARGDTQYF; CDR3nt: TGTGCCAGCAGCCGAGGGGCTAGGGGGGATACGCAGTATTTT
j_gene: TRBJ2-5; d_gene: TRBD1; v_gene: TRBV7-3; abundance: few; CDR3aa: CASSRTGGAGETQYF; CDR3nt: TGTGCCAGCAGCCGGACAGGGGGCGCGGGGGAGACCCAGTACTTC
j_gene: TRBJ2-5; d_gene: -; v_gene: TRBV20-1; abundance: -; CDR3aa: CSASLRQETQYF; CDR3nt: TGCAGTGCTAGCTTAAGACAAGAGACCCAGTACTTC
j_gene: TRBJ1-4; d_gene: -; v_gene: TRBV5-1; abundance: -; CDR3aa: CASSFGRANEKLFF; CDR3nt: TGCGCCAGCAGCTTCGGAAGGGCGAACGAAAAACTGTTTTTT
j_gene: TRBJ1-1; d_gene: -; v_gene: TRBV14; abundance: few; CDR3aa: CASSQPRLLGTTEAFF; CDR3nt: TGTGCCAGCAGCCAACCGAGACTCCTAGGAACCACTGAAGCTTTCTTT
j_gene: TRBJ2-5; d_gene: -; v_gene: TRBV7-6; abundance: few; CDR3aa: CASSLVYPQETQYF; CDR3nt: TGTGCCAGCAGCTTAGTATACCCTCAAGAGACCCAGTACTTC
j_gene: TRBJ2-7; d_gene: TRBD2; v_gene: TRBV10-2; abundance: -; CDR3aa: CASRLGDYSYEQYF; CDR3nt: TGCGCCAGCAGGCTAGGGGACTACTCCTACGAGCAGTACTTC
j_gene: TRBJ2-6; d_gene: -; v_gene: TRBV20-1; abundance: few; CDR3aa: CSARGGLANVLTF; CDR3nt: TGCAGTGCTAGAGGGGGCTTGGCCAACGTCCTGACTTTC
j_gene: TRBJ1-2; d_gene: -; v_gene: TRBV7-9; abundance: -; CDR3aa: CASSYGPTSGYGYTF; CDR3nt: TGTGCCAGCAGCTATGGCCCCACCTCCGGCTATGGCTACACCTTC
j_gene: TRBJ2-1; d_gene: TRBD1; v_gene: TRBV7-2; abundance: many; CDR3aa: CASSRADGTGDHEQFF; CDR3nt: TGTGCCAGCAGTAGGGCGGACGGGACAGGGGACCATGAGCAGTTCTTC
j_gene: TRBJ2-7; d_gene: -; v_gene: TRBV29-1; abundance: many; CDR3aa: CSVRGQPYEQYF; CDR3nt: TGCAGCGTTCGAGGACAGCCCTACGAGCAGTACTTC
j_gene: TRBJ2-7; d_gene: TRBD2; v_gene: TRBV5-1; abundance: few; CDR3aa: CASSERLAGRYEQYF; CDR3nt: TGCGCCAGCAGCGAGCGACTAGCGGGACGCTACGAGCAGTACTTC
j_gene: TRBJ2-2; d_gene: -; v_gene: TRBV6-1; abundance: few; CDR3aa: CASSPGTNPTGELFF; CDR3nt: TGTGCCAGCAGTCCCGGGACAAATCCAACCGGGGAGCTGTTTTTT
j_gene: TRBJ1-1; d_gene: -; v_gene: TRBV9; abundance: -; CDR3aa: CASSVASNRATEAFF; CDR3nt: TGTGCCAGCAGCGTAGCGTCCAATAGGGCCACTGAAGCTTTCTTT
j_gene: TRBJ2-3; d_gene: -; v_gene: TRBV5-5; abundance: -; CDR3aa: CASSLGFPDTDTQYF; CDR3nt: TGTGCCAGCAGCTTAGGGTTCCCCGACACAGATACGCAGTATTTT
j_gene: TRBJ2-5; d_gene: TRBD1; v_gene: TRBV7-9; abundance: -; CDR3aa: CASSTRPGQRYQETQYF; CDR3nt: TGTGCCAGCAGCACCCGTCCGGGACAGAGGTACCAAGAGACCCAGTACTTC